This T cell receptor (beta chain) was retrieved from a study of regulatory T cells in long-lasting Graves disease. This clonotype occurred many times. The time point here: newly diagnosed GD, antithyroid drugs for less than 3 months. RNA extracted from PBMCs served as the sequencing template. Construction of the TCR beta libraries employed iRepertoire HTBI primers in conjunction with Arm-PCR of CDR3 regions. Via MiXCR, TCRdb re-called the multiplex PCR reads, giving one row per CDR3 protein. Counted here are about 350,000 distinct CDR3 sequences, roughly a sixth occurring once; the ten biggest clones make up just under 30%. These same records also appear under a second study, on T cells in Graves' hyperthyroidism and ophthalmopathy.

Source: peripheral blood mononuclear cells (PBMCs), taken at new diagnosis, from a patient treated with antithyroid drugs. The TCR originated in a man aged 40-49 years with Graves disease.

The CDR3 loop reads CASSSAASDEQYF. As DNA, the CDR3 is TGTGCCAGCAGTTCCGCGGCCTCGGACGAGCAGTACTTC. The chain couples TRBV28 to TRBJ2-7; no clear D gene. The CDR3 extends over 13 amino acids. Germline-derived CDR1 and CDR2 are MDHEN and SYDVKM. Deletions cut 4 bases from V and 5 bases from J, with 12 bases between.